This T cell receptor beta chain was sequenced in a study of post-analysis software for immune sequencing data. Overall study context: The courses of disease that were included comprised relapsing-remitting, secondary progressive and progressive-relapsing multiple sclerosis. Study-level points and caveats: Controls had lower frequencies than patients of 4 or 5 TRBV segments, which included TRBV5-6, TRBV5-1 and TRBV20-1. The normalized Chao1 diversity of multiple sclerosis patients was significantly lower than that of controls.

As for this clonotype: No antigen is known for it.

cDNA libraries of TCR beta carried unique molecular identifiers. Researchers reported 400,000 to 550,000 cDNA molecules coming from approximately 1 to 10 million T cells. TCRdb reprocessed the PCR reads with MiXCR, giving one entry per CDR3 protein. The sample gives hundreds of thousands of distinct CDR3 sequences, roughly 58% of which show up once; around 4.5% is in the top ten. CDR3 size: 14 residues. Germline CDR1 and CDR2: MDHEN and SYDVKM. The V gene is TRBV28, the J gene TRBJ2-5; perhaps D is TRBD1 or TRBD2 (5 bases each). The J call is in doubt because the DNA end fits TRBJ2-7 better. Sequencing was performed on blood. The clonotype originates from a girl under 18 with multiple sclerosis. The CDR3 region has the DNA TGTGCCAGCATCCCGGCGAGGGGAACCTACGAGCAGTACTTC. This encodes CASIPARGTYEQYF.